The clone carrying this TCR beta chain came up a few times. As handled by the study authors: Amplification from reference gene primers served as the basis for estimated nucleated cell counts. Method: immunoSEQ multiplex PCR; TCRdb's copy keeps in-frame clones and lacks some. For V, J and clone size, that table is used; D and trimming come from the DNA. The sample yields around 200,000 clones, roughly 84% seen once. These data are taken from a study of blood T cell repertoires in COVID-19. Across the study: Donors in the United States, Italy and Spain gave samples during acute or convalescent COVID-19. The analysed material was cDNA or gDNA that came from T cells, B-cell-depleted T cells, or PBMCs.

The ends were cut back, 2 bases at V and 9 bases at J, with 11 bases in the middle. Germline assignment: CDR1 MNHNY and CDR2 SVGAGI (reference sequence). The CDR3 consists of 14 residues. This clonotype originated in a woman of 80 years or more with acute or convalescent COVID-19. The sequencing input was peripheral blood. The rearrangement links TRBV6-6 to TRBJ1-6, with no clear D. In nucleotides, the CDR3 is TGTGCCAGCAGTTACGGCCAGCCGGGTTCACCCCTCCACTTT. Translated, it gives CASSYGQPGSPLHF.